The present T cell receptor beta chain was sequenced within a study of monozygotic twins with inflammatory bowel disease. Study findings and constraints: Whereas healthy co-twins had higher TCRbeta diversity (inverse Simpson), IBD patients had lower diversity.

For each CDR3 protein, TCRdb gives one entry from its re-call of the 5' RACE reads, without DNA. Listed are about 210,000 distinct CDR3 sequences; roughly 7.1% falls within the top ten. Comment on this clonotype: Its target is unknown.

The CDR3 is 15 residues long. The sequenced sample was blood. The chain joins TRBV12-3 or TRBV12-4 to TRBJ2-1; TCRdb names TRBD1, which stays unverified in the absence of DNA. The clonotype originates from a human donor with ulcerative colitis or Crohn's disease, or a healthy co-twin of an affected twin (not recorded which). The CDR3 sequence: CASSYDRTLNNEQFF.